This entry lists 26 T cell receptor beta chains sequenced from one sample in a study of blood T cell repertoires in COVID-19. Profiling relied on immunoSEQ multiplex PCR, and the TCRdb table lists in-frame clones only, not all of them. Of some 83,000 clones detected, 82% appear once; the ten largest clones hold about a fifth. The sequencing sample was made of peripheral blood. All receptors derive from a human donor in a cohort sampled during active COVID-19.

This chain joins TRBV30 and TRBJ1-1, with TRBD1 identical over 9 bases. The CDR3 sequence is 15 residues long. V lost 2 bases and J lost 4; bases outside the gene matches: 8. Germline V gene sequence: CDR1 GTSNPN, CDR2 SVGIG (reference sequence). The CDR3 protein is CAWSRADRGFTEAFF. CDR3 sequence (DNA): TGTGCCTGGAGTCGTGCCGACAGGGGGTTCACTGAAGCTTTCTTT.

The chain has TRBV7-3 and TRBJ2-6; D is perhaps TRBD2 (6 bases). The V end was cut by 2 bases, the J end by 0 bases, with 11 bases between. This CDR3 has 17 amino acids. Looked up from germline, CDR1 is SGHTA and CDR2 is FQGTGA. CDR3 DNA sequence: TGTGCCAGCAGCTTACCGGGACTCCCCTCTGGGGCCAACGTCCTGACTTTC. Its protein is CASSLPGLPSGANVLTF. Based on the CDR3 plus reference TRBV7-3 and TRBJ2-6, the full variable domain is GAGVSQTPSNKVTEKGKYVELRCDPISGHTALYWYRQSLGQGPEFLIYFQGTGAADDSGLPNDRFFAVRPEGSVSTLKIQRTERGDSAVYLCASSLPGLPSGANVLTFGAGSRLTVL.

This clone was detected a few times. The rearrangement joins TRBV7-6 to TRBJ1-5, with no clear D. The germline CDR1 and CDR2 sequences are SGHVS and FNYEAQ. The V and J ends lost 5 bases and 3 bases respectively, with 8 bases between them. This CDR3 is 13 amino acids long. The CDR3 bases are TGTGCCAGCAGCGCGCAGGACAATCAGCCCCAGCATTTT. It is translated as CASSAQDNQPQHF.

V usage is TRBV5-1 and J usage is TRBJ2-5, with a weak D call TRBD2 (5 bases). The CDR3 totals 15 residues. Trimming removed 1 base at V and 1 base at J, with 11 bases between. CDR1 is SGHRS and CDR2 is YFSETQ in the germline V gene. CDR3 residues: CASSLFPGSQETQYF. For the CDR3, the DNA is TGCGCCAGCAGCTTGTTCCCGGGGAGCCAAGAGACCCAGTACTTC.

The chain couples TRBV7-9 to TRBJ2-3; D is undetermined. The CDR3 covers 18 residues. CDR1 and CDR2 from the germline V gene are SEHNR and FQNEAQ (reference sequence). Trimming removed 6 bases from V and 6 bases from J, with 28 bases in between. CDR3 sequence reads: CASSDPPDTSPQADTQYF. The CDR3 bases are TGTGCCAGCAGTGACCCTCCGGATACAAGCCCCCAGGCGGATACGCAGTATTTT.

The J gene is TRBJ1-5, the V gene TRBV6-5, with a weak D call TRBD1 (5 bases). The germline V gene encodes CDR1 MNHEY and CDR2 SVGAGI. This CDR3 contains 15 residues. The ends were cut back, 6 bases at V and 2 bases at J, with 14 bases in the middle. CDR3 residues: CASSPQGHGNQPQHF. The CDR3 DNA is TGTGCCAGCAGCCCGCAGGGTCACGGCAATCAGCCCCAGCATTTT.

The chain uses TRBV6-5 and TRBJ2-1, with D possibly being TRBD2 (5 bases). The ends were cut back, 8 bases at V and 9 bases at J, with 14 bases in the middle. CDR3 size: 12 residues. Germline V lookup: CDR1 MNHEY, CDR2 SVGAGI. DNA for the CDR3: TGTGCCAGCCCCCGGCAGCGGAGTGAGCAGTTCTTC. Translation: CASPRQRSEQFF.

The V and J genes are TRBV12-3 or TRBV12-4 and TRBJ1-1; D remains ambiguous. V was clipped by 4 bases and J by 4 bases, with 10 bases between them. The CDR3 consists of 13 residues. CDR3 sequence reads: CASSSPGSTEAFF. Written as DNA, the CDR3 is TGTGCCAGCAGTTCCCCCGGGAGCACTGAAGCTTTCTTT.

The chain combines TRBV5-8 with TRBJ2-5; 7 bases are a match to TRBD2. This CDR3 is 15 amino acids long. Germline assignment: CDR1 SGHTS and CDR2 YDEGEE. Trimming took 0 bases from V and 7 from J; bases not matched to a gene: 9. This CDR3 is CASSLVSGDGGTQYF. CDR3 bases: TGTGCCAGCAGCTTGGTCAGCGGGGACGGGGGGACCCAGTACTTC.

J is TRBJ2-3 and V is TRBV5-1, with 10 bases matching TRBD2. With V trimmed by 2 bases and J by 5 bases, 11 bases remained unmatched. CDR1 and CDR2 (germline): SGHRS, YFSETQ. The CDR3 is made up of 17 amino acids. DNA for the CDR3: TGCGCCAGCAGCTTTAGTCTAGCGGGGGCCCGCGGAGATACGCAGTATTTT. Protein sequence: CASSFSLAGARGDTQYF.

The CDR3 sequence: CASSRDRPRTPDEKLFF. As DNA, the CDR3 is TGCGCCAGCAGTAGGGACAGGCCCCGCACCCCTGATGAAAAACTGTTTTTT. The chain carries TRBV10-2 and TRBJ1-4, with TRBD1 matching 8 bases. CDR3 length: 17 residues. V gave up 5 bases and J gave up 6 bases; unmatched junction bases: 14. The germline CDR1 and CDR2 sequences are WSHSY and SAAADI.

The V call is TRBV4-1, the J call TRBJ1-2; perhaps TRBD1 as D (5 bases). CDR3 length equals 12 residues. The V gene lost 2 bases and the J gene lost 4 bases, with 5 bases spanning the gap. Germline V CDR1 and CDR2: MGHRA, YSYEKL. In nucleotides, the CDR3 is TGCGCCAGCAGCCAACAGGGCTATGGCTACACCTTC. Translating it yields CASSQQGYGYTF.

The V gene is TRBV4-1, the J gene TRBJ1-4, with 9 bases fitting TRBD1. The CDR3 is 17 residues long. Germline V gives CDR1 MGHRA, CDR2 YSYEKL. Losses at the gene ends were 1 base for V and 4 bases for J; bases not matched to a gene: 7. CDR3 DNA sequence: TGCGCCAGCAGCCAAGCCATCTACAGGGGGCATAATGAAAAACTGTTTTTT. Its protein is CASSQAIYRGHNEKLFF.

This sequence joins TRBV18 and TRBJ1-1; D unclear. Trimming shortened V by 3 bases and J by 5 bases, and 16 bases separated the two germline ends. The CDR3 has 15 amino acids. Germline CDR1 and CDR2: KGHSH and LQKENI. The CDR3 loop reads CASSPIKGAGTEAFF. In DNA form, the CDR3 reads TGTGCCAGCTCACCGATTAAAGGTGCGGGAACTGAAGCTTTCTTT.

V gene TRBV6-5 combines with J gene TRBJ2-3, with D unresolved. The CDR3 has 14 amino acids. V lost 6 bases and J lost 0, with 10 bases in between. Germline V gene data show CDR1 as MNHEY and CDR2 as SVGAGI. The CDR3 DNA follows: TGTGCCAGCAGAACCCGTAGTAGCACAGATACGCAGTATTTT. It codes for CASRTRSSTDTQYF.

The chain combines TRBV3-1 (or the pseudogene TRBV3-2) with TRBJ1-6; 7 bases are a match to TRBD1. Germline values: CDR1 LGHDT, CDR2 YNNKEL (reference sequence). The CDR3 contains 15 residues. The J segment lost 5 bases and the V segment lost 4 bases, leaving 5 bases of the junction unmatched. This CDR3 reads CASSPVQGDNSPLHF. CDR3 bases: TGTGCCAGCAGCCCCGTGCAGGGGGATAATTCACCCCTCCACTTT.

The chain combines TRBV6-1 with TRBJ1-1; D gene unclear. This CDR3 comprises 14 residues. Germline CDR1 and CDR2: MNHNS and SASEGT. V was shortened by 7 bases and J by 4 bases, with 16 bases between the two germline ends. CDR3 in amino acids: CASNVPQAVTEAFF. CDR3 nucleotides: TGTGCCAGCAATGTCCCCCAAGCGGTCACTGAAGCTTTCTTT.

The rearrangement uses TRBV7-6 and TRBJ2-6; the D gene is possibly TRBD2 (5 bases). The V and J ends lost 4 bases and 0 bases respectively, with 10 bases between them. Germline V CDR1 and CDR2: SGHVS, FNYEAQ. This CDR3 spans 16 amino acids. This CDR3 reads CASSSRVSSGANVLTF. The CDR3 DNA reads TGTGCCAGCAGCTCGAGGGTGAGCTCTGGGGCCAACGTCCTGACTTTC.

The chain links TRBV2 to TRBJ2-1, with 13 nucleotides matching TRBD2. The germline V gene encodes CDR1 SNHLY and CDR2 FYNNEI. J was trimmed by 0 bases and V by 7 bases; bases with no gene match: 9. The CDR3 has 18 residues. DNA of the CDR3: TGTGCCAGCACCAAGGGACTAGCGGGGCCCCTCTCCTACAATGAGCAGTTCTTC. This gives the protein CASTKGLAGPLSYNEQFF.

J is TRBJ2-3 and V is TRBV5-1, with D perhaps TRBD2 (7 bases). Germline V gene data show CDR1 as SGHRS and CDR2 as YFSETQ. This CDR3 region has 16 residues. V gave up 4 bases and J gave up 1 base, with 16 bases separating them. CDR3: CASSPGAGARTDTQYF. The CDR3 DNA is TGCGCCAGCAGCCCCGGGGCGGGGGCCCGCACAGATACGCAGTATTTT.

This chain uses TRBV24-1 with TRBJ2-3, with D possibly TRBD2 on 5 matching bases. The CDR3 loop spans 13 amino acids. Looked up from germline, CDR1 is KGHDR and CDR2 is SFDVKD. Between the trimmed V and J ends, which lost 1 base and 13 bases, there was a span of 14 bases. The CDR3 here is CATSDFQFGVKYF. For the CDR3, the DNA is TGTGCCACCAGTGATTTCCAGTTCGGGGTGAAGTATTTT.

The genes are TRBV6-5 and TRBJ1-2, with D possibly matching TRBD1 (6 bases). CDR3 size: 14 residues. V lost 2 bases and J lost 8, with 15 bases in between. Germline lookup yields CDR1 MNHEY and CDR2 SVGAGI. As DNA, the CDR3 is TGTGCCAGCAGTTACCAGGCAGGCGGGGGCGGCTACACCTTC. Encoded protein: CASSYQAGGGGYTF.

The chain employs TRBV28 and TRBJ2-7; TRBD1 agrees at 9 bases. Trimming cost V 7 bases and J 3 bases; bases outside gene matches: 7. The CDR3 has 14 amino acids. Germline lookup yields CDR1 MDHEN and CDR2 SYDVKM. CDR3 residues: CASTISTGGYEQYF. CDR3 sequence (DNA): TGTGCCAGCACCATTTCGACAGGGGGCTACGAGCAGTACTTC. Full variable domain (remainder filled in from reference TRBV28 and TRBJ2-7): DVKVTQSSRYLVKRTGEKVFLECVQDMDHENMFWYRQDPGLGLRLIYFSYDVKMKEKGDIPEGYSVSREKKERFSLILESASTNQTSMYLCASTISTGGYEQYFGPGTRLTVT.

The V gene is TRBV7-8, the J gene TRBJ2-7; 9 bases line up with TRBD1. Losses at the gene ends were 5 bases for V and 5 bases for J; bases not matched to a gene: 22. This CDR3 has 19 amino acids. Germline-derived CDR1 and CDR2 are SGHVS and FQNEAQ. CDR3 nucleotide sequence: TGTGCCAGCAGCGCATATAGTCCTAACTTCGGGACAGGGATCCACGAGCAGTACTTC. Translation: CASSAYSPNFGTGIHEQYF.

V is TRBV19 and J is TRBJ2-7; 10 nucleotides agree with TRBD2. Germline assignment: CDR1 LNHDA and CDR2 SQIVND (reference sequence). Trimming removed 5 bases from V and 0 bases from J; junction bases left unmatched: 10. The CDR3 sequence is 17 residues long. Here the CDR3 reads CASSRASGGRSSYEQYF. The DNA for the CDR3 is TGTGCCAGTAGTCGGGCTAGCGGGGGCCGGAGCTCCTACGAGCAGTACTTC.

The V call is TRBV6-5, the J call TRBJ2-7; 8 nucleotides line up with TRBD1. Per the germline V gene, CDR1 is MNHEY and CDR2 is SVGAGI. With 5 bases clipped from V and 3 bases from J, the junction kept 6 bases outside the gene matches. This CDR3 region has 14 residues. The CDR3 region has the DNA TGTGCCAGCAGTACCGGGACAGGTCGCTACGAGCAGTACTTC. Translated: CASSTGTGRYEQYF.